This T cell receptor (beta chain) was profiled in a study of T cell repertoires and HLA-DP antigens. The primer mix covered 54 TRBV segments and 13 TRBJ segments. Measured with immunoSEQ multiplex PCR; TCRdb has only the in-frame clones, and not every one. The sample carries some 110,000 clones, more than 85% recorded once. On this clone itself: Its antigen is not known.

The sequence came from a woman aged 18 to 35 in good health and CMV-seronegative. Specimen: CD4+ T cells from PBMCs.

This CDR3 is CASSIVDWTLPGANVLTF. CDR3 in DNA: TGTGCCAGTAGCATCGTGGACTGGACACTTCCTGGGGCCAACGTCCTGACTTTC. V gene TRBV19 combines with J gene TRBJ2-6; either TRBD1 or TRBD2 may fit D (5 bases each). V lost 6 bases, J lost 2 bases, and 20 bases lay in between. The CDR3 totals 18 residues. The germline V gene encodes CDR1 LNHDA and CDR2 SQIVND (reference sequence).